Presented here are 20 T cell receptor beta chains from one specimen sequenced in a study of Graves' ophthalmopathy and Graves' hyperthyroidism (dated by TCRdb to about 2018). TCRdb records Illumina HiSeq 2000 as the sequencer. For repertoire sequencing, TCR beta CDR3 regions were amplified from RNA transcripts. The first round was an RT-PCR using HTBI primers with the Qiagen OneStep RT-PCR kit, and this first round was followed by a second-round multiplex PCR, then size selection and purification. TCRdb redid the processing of the public reads, applying fastp at Q25 and MiXCR, and retained in-frame beta chains. Every entry covers one CDR3 protein and lists the most common genes and DNA from its rows. The sample table holds 900,000 to 1,200,000 distinct CDR3 sequences, of which roughly two fifths were seen once. The top ten hold 8.5% to 14% of the sample. The sequenced sample consisted of peripheral blood or thyroid tissue (not recorded which). Receptor source: an adult man with Graves' hyperthyroidism.

This clonotype has at least ten counts. The chain recombines TRBV20-1 with TRBJ2-5; 9 bases align to TRBD2. The CDR3 covers 15 residues. The V and J ends lost 0 bases and 5 bases, in that order; junction bases with no gene match: 7. Germline V lookup: CDR1 DFQATT, CDR2 SNEGSKA (reference sequence). This chain's CDR3 is CSARDSGGRAETQYF. The CDR3 nucleotides read TGCAGTGCTAGAGATTCGGGCGGGAGGGCTGAGACCCAGTACTTC.

The chain joins TRBV20-1 to TRBJ2-2; TRBD1 matches at 8 bases. From germline, CDR1 is DFQATT and CDR2 SNEGSKA (reference sequence). The V gene end was trimmed by 3 bases and the J gene end by 1 base; junction bases not matched to a gene: 4. The CDR3 spans 15 residues. The CDR3 is CSASRQGWNTGELFF. The CDR3 DNA reads as TGCAGTGCTAGCCGACAGGGGTGGAACACCGGGGAGCTGTTTTTT.

This clonotype has only a few counts. The V gene is TRBV27, the J gene TRBJ1-5; 9 bases align to TRBD1. This CDR3 has 18 residues. From germline, CDR1 is MNHEY and CDR2 SMNVEV (reference sequence). J lost 0 bases, V lost 2 bases, and 8 bases had no gene match. The CDR3 bases are TGTGCCAGCAGTTTAAGAGGCAGGGACAGGGTTAGCAATCAGCCCCAGCATTTT. It translates to CASSLRGRDRVSNQPQHF.

Regarding this clonotype: Compared with germline, one end of the junction differs, possibly owing to a read error. The J gene is TRBJ2-7, the V gene TRBV2; TRBD2 is a possible D gene (5 bases). The CDR3 is 13 amino acids. Germline V gene data show CDR1 as SNHLY and CDR2 as FYNNEI. CDR3 nucleotides: TGTGCTAGCAGGTCTAGCTCAGCCTACGAGCAGTACTTC. Encoded protein: CASRSSSAYEQYF.

The genes are TRBV5-6 and TRBJ1-5; 7 nucleotides align to TRBD1. With V trimmed by 3 bases and J by 3 bases, 9 bases remained unmatched. CDR1 and CDR2 (germline): SGHDT, YYEEEE. CDR3 length equals 16 residues. CDR3 coding DNA: TGTGCCAGCAGCTCGGGGGACAGCTATCCCAATCAGCCCCAGCATTTT. It encodes CASSSGDSYPNQPQHF.

This clonotype was detected only once. V is TRBV28 and J is TRBJ2-7, with D possibly matching TRBD1 (5 bases). The CDR3 is 12 amino acids. The germline V and J ends were trimmed by 7 bases and 2 bases, with 9 bases remaining between them. Looked up from germline, CDR1 is MDHEN and CDR2 is SYDVKM. This CDR3 reads CASNQGPYEQYF. The CDR3 bases are TGTGCCAGCAACCAGGGTCCCTACGAGCAGTACTTC. Full variable domain (remainder filled in from reference TRBV28 and TRBJ2-7): DVKVTQSSRYLVKRTGEKVFLECVQDMDHENMFWYRQDPGLGLRLIYFSYDVKMKEKGDIPEGYSVSREKKERFSLILESASTNQTSMYLCASNQGPYEQYFGPGTRLTVT.

As for this clonotype: This could be a read error, since a much larger clone is one nucleotide away. V gene TRBV7-2 combines with J gene TRBJ2-7; D not certain. V dropped 5 bases and J dropped 7 bases, with 9 bases sitting between them. Per the germline V gene, CDR1 is SGHTA and CDR2 is FQGNSA. CDR3 length: 11 residues. CDR3: CTSSGSLEQYF. Written as DNA, the CDR3 is TGTACCAGCAGCGGTAGCCTTGAGCAGTACTTC.

The genes are TRBV25-1 and TRBJ2-5, with D possibly called TRBD1 or TRBD2 (5 bases each). Germline CDR1 reads MGHDK; CDR2 reads SYGVNS. The CDR3 runs 16 residues. The V gene lost 6 bases and the J gene lost 5 bases, with 22 bases spanning the gap. CDR3 protein: CASSPSGTAPSETQYF. The DNA for the CDR3 is TGTGCCAGCAGCCCATCCGGGACGGCCCCAAGTGAGACCCAGTACTTC. The full variable domain, completed using reference TRBV25-1 and TRBJ2-5, is EADIYQTPRYLVIGTGKKITLECSQTMGHDKMYWYQQDPGMELHLIHYSYGVNSTEKGDLSSESTVSRIRTEHFPLTLESARPSHTSQYLCASSPSGTAPSETQYFGPGTRLLVL.

This clonotype was observed many times. The chain couples TRBV11-2 to TRBJ2-5; the match to TRBD1 covers 7 bases. The J segment lost 5 bases and the V segment lost 7 bases, leaving 16 bases of the junction unmatched. Germline CDR1 and CDR2: SGHAT and FQNNGV. CDR3 length: 16 residues. CDR3 in amino acids: CASTHWDSPGLETQYF. The CDR3 nucleotides read TGTGCCAGCACCCACTGGGACAGCCCGGGATTGGAGACCCAGTACTTC.

The rearrangement joins TRBV2 to TRBJ2-7; 11 bases agree with TRBD2. V shed 7 bases, J shed 3 bases, and the junction held 14 bases outside the gene matches. Germline V lookup: CDR1 SNHLY, CDR2 FYNNEI. This CDR3 region has 17 residues. CDR3 DNA sequence: TGTGCCAGCAAATTAAATATCGGACTAGCGGGTAGCTACGAGCAGTACTTC. Its protein is CASKLNIGLAGSYEQYF.

The J gene is TRBJ1-5, the V gene TRBV12-3 or TRBV12-4; 7 bases are a match to TRBD1. V gave up 6 bases and J gave up 2 bases; unmatched junction bases: 4. The CDR3 consists of 14 residues. The CDR3 is CASRGTAGNQPQHF. CDR3 DNA sequence: TGTGCCAGCAGGGGGACAGCCGGCAATCAGCCCCAGCATTTT.

There are many counts of this clonotype. The V call is TRBV7-2, the J call TRBJ2-5; 7 nucleotides match TRBD2. The V segment lost 5 bases and the J segment 2 bases; nucleotides outside the gene matches: 8. Per germline, CDR1 SGHTA and CDR2 FQGNSA. CDR3 length equals 15 residues. CDR3: CASSTSGTTQETQYF. The DNA for the CDR3 is TGTGCCAGCAGCACCTCCGGGACTACTCAAGAGACCCAGTACTTC.

This clonotype was counted ten times or more. The J gene is TRBJ2-7, the V gene TRBV15; the match to TRBD1 covers 11 bases. CDR1 is LNHNV, CDR2 YYDKDF, per germline (reference sequence). CDR3 size: 15 residues. Trimming at V came to 1 base and at J to 2 bases, leaving 1 base not matched to a gene. This chain's CDR3 is CATSRGGQGAYEQYF. CDR3 coding DNA: TGTGCCACCAGCAGAGGGGGACAGGGGGCCTACGAGCAGTACTTC.

There are a few counts of this clonotype. V is TRBV7-2 and J is TRBJ2-3; D gene unclear. Per the germline V gene, CDR1 is SGHTA and CDR2 is FQGNSA. The CDR3 runs 14 residues. The V gene lost 0 bases and the J gene lost 3 bases, with 7 bases spanning the gap. The CDR3 bases are TGTGCCAGCAGCTTAGCCTTATATACAGATACGCAGTATTTT. It codes for CASSLALYTDTQYF.

The chain couples TRBV19 to TRBJ2-5; D may be TRBD1 (6 bases). This CDR3 contains 10 residues. V was pared by 3 bases and J by 11 bases, with 7 bases between. The V gene's germline CDR1 is LNHDA and CDR2 SQIVND (reference sequence). The CDR3 loop is CASSIGTQYF. The CDR3, as DNA: TGTGCCAGTAGTATCGGGACACAGTACTTC.

J is TRBJ1-2 and V is TRBV12-3 or TRBV12-4, with no clear D. The CDR3 consists of 12 residues. The V end lost 5 bases, the J end lost 8 bases, and 12 bases lay between the germline ends. The CDR3 is CASSRVGSGYTF. The DNA for the CDR3 is TGTGCCAGCAGTCGAGTTGGAAGCGGCTACACCTTC.

This clonotype was picked up many times. This chain links TRBV7-2 with TRBJ2-7, with 12 bases identical to TRBD1. After removal of 3 bases from V and 2 bases from J, the junction contained 2 bases not matched to a gene. The V gene's germline CDR1 is SGHTA and CDR2 FQGNSA. This CDR3 is built from 15 residues. The CDR3 DNA follows: TGTGCCAGCAGCTTCGGGACAGGGGGCACCTACGAGCAGTACTTC. Amino acids: CASSFGTGGTYEQYF.

This clonotype came up many times. The chain uses TRBV29-1 and TRBJ2-7; D tentatively fits TRBD1 or TRBD2 (5 bases each). Germline V gene data show CDR1 as SQVTM and CDR2 as ANQGSEA. The germline V and J ends were trimmed by 5 bases and 3 bases, with 17 bases remaining between them. The CDR3 spans 14 residues. DNA of the CDR3: TGCAGCGTTACTCCCACGGGGCGGCTCTACGAGCAGTACTTC. Translated: CSVTPTGRLYEQYF.

As concerns this clonotype: A much larger clone is a single base away; this may be a read error. The V gene is TRBV10-3, the J gene TRBJ1-2; D is unresolved. Looked up from germline, CDR1 is ENHRY and CDR2 is SYGVKD. This CDR3 comprises 14 residues. The CDR3 is CASSGRGFNYGYTF. The CDR3 DNA sequence: TGTGCCAGCAGTGGGCGTGGATTTAACTATGGCTACACCTTC.

This chain connects TRBV7-2 to TRBJ1-4; 11 bases are shared with TRBD1. Trimming took 5 bases from V and 8 from J; bases not matched to a gene: 10. CDR3 length: 16 amino acids. The germline V gene has CDR1 SGHTA and CDR2 FQGNSA. CDR3 protein: CASSPDPGTGGEKLFF. The CDR3 region has the DNA TGTGCCAGCAGCCCAGACCCCGGGACAGGGGGAGAAAAACTGTTTTTT.